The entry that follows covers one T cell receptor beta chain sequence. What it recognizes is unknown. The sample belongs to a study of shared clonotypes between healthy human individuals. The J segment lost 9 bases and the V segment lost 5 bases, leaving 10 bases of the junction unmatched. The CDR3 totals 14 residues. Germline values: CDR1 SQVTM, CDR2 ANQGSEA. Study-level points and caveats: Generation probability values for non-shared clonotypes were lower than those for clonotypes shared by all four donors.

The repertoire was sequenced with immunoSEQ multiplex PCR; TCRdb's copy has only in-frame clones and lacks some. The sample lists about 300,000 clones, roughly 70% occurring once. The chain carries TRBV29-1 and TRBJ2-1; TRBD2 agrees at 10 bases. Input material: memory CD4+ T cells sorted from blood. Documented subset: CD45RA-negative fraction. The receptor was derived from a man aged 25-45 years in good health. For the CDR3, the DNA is TGCAGCGTTAACCTAGCGGGAGTAGTTGGTGAGCAGTTCTTC. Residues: CSVNLAGVVGEQFF.